A selection of T cell receptor beta chains follows, all from one sample in a study of CD8+ T cells in alopecia areata. This table comes from immunoSEQ multiplex PCR, and its TCRdb copy is limited to in-frame clones, with some not included. In the table there are 200,000 to 250,000 clones, around 66% of which are singletons. Sample: CD4+ T cells sorted from blood, taken at week 4, from a patient treated with tofacitinib. The receptor set was obtained from a human donor with alopecia areata. Both conserved end residues are part of each CDR3. D genes are given only for firm matches. The listing skips clone size in some rows; elsewhere it reads once, few, many or a size class.

abundance: many; v_gene: TRBV7-2; j_gene: TRBJ1-2; d_gene: .; CDR3nt: TGTGCCAGCAGTCTAGAGTCCCTGGGGGGCTACACCTTC; CDR3aa: CASSLESLGGYTF
abundance: .; v_gene: TRBV19; j_gene: TRBJ2-7; d_gene: .; CDR3nt: TGTGCCAGTAGGACCGGGACTTACTCCTACGAGCAGTACTTC; CDR3aa: CASRTGTYSYEQYF
abundance: .; v_gene: TRBV18; j_gene: TRBJ2-5; d_gene: .; CDR3nt: TGTGCCAGCTCACCCGAGGGGAGGGAGACCCAGTACTTC; CDR3aa: CASSPEGRETQYF
abundance: few; v_gene: TRBV7-2; j_gene: TRBJ1-1; d_gene: .; CDR3nt: TGTGCCAGCAGCTTAAGCCGCATCCCTTTCTTT; CDR3aa: CASSLSRIPFF
abundance: few; v_gene: TRBV4-1; j_gene: TRBJ1-6; d_gene: .; CDR3nt: TGCGCCAGCAGCCTTCATAACCGGGGGGCCGTGGTTTCACCCCTCCACTTT; CDR3aa: CASSLHNRGAVVSPLHF
abundance: .; v_gene: TRBV30; j_gene: TRBJ1-1; d_gene: .; CDR3nt: TGTGCCTGGGCCCAGGGCAGGACCACTGAAGCTTTCTTT; CDR3aa: CAWAQGRTTEAFF
abundance: .; v_gene: TRBV4-3; j_gene: TRBJ1-1; d_gene: TRBD1; CDR3nt: TGCGCCAGCAGCCACGGACAGGTGAACACTGAAGCTTTCTTT; CDR3aa: CASSHGQVNTEAFF
abundance: .; v_gene: TRBV29-1; j_gene: TRBJ2-7; d_gene: .; CDR3nt: TGCAGCCCTGAGACAGGCCAGTACTTC; CDR3aa: CSPETGQYF
abundance: few; v_gene: TRBV25-1; j_gene: TRBJ1-1; d_gene: .; CDR3nt: TGTGCCAGCAGTCCGCAGCCGGGTTCTGAAGCTTTCTTT; CDR3aa: CASSPQPGSEAFF
abundance: .; v_gene: TRBV13; j_gene: TRBJ2-7; d_gene: .; CDR3nt: TGTGCCAGCAGCTTACGCCAGACTGGGCCCTACGAGCAGTACTTC; CDR3aa: CASSLRQTGPYEQYF
abundance: .; v_gene: TRBV7-2; j_gene: TRBJ2-4; d_gene: TRBD2; CDR3nt: TGTGCCAGCAGCTTGCTACTAGCGGGGGCGGGTGACATTCAGTACTTC; CDR3aa: CASSLLLAGAGDIQYF
abundance: once; v_gene: TRBV6-6; j_gene: TRBJ1-5; d_gene: .; CDR3nt: TGTGCCAGCGGACAGACCAATCAGCCCCAGCATTTT; CDR3aa: CASGQTNQPQHF
abundance: .; v_gene: TRBV7-9; j_gene: TRBJ2-7; d_gene: .; CDR3nt: TGTGCCAGCAGCCAAGCAGGGGGGAAACTCGAGCAGTACTTC; CDR3aa: CASSQAGGKLEQYF
abundance: .; v_gene: TRBV5-8; j_gene: TRBJ2-4; d_gene: .; CDR3nt: TGTGCCAGCAGCTTGGAGCCCCGACAGGAGGGATGTTTC; CDR3aa: CASSLEPRQEGCF
abundance: .; v_gene: TRBV5-1; j_gene: TRBJ2-3; d_gene: .; CDR3nt: TGCGCCAGCAGCTCAAGGCAGGCGGCAGATACGCAGTATTTT; CDR3aa: CASSSRQAADTQYF
abundance: .; v_gene: TRBV5-1; j_gene: TRBJ2-5; d_gene: TRBD1; CDR3nt: TGCGCCAGCAGCCATGGGACAGGGGAAGAGACCCAGTACTTC; CDR3aa: CASSHGTGEETQYF
abundance: .; v_gene: TRBV5-4; j_gene: TRBJ2-1; d_gene: TRBD2; CDR3nt: TGTGCCAGCAGCCCTAGCGGGGGTACATCGTATGAGCAGTTCTTC; CDR3aa: CASSPSGGTSYEQFF
abundance: few; v_gene: TRBV29-1; j_gene: TRBJ1-3; d_gene: .; CDR3nt: TGCAGCGCCGGGGGTGGAAACACCATATATTTT; CDR3aa: CSAGGGNTIYF
abundance: .; v_gene: TRBV2; j_gene: TRBJ1-1; d_gene: .; CDR3nt: TGTGCCAGCAGTAGGCATACCACTGAAGCTTTCTTT; CDR3aa: CASSRHTTEAFF
abundance: .; v_gene: TRBV2; j_gene: TRBJ2-1; d_gene: .; CDR3nt: TGTGCCAGCAGTGAAGCCGGCAGGGGTAGTGGTGAGCAGTTCTTC; CDR3aa: CASSEAGRGSGEQFF
abundance: .; v_gene: TRBV19; j_gene: TRBJ1-6; d_gene: .; CDR3nt: TGTGCCAGTAGTATCCGGACACCTCATTCACCCCTCCACTTT; CDR3aa: CASSIRTPHSPLHF
abundance: few; v_gene: TRBV10-3; j_gene: TRBJ2-2; d_gene: .; CDR3nt: TGTGCCATCAGTGAGTCCGGGGAGCTGTTTTTT; CDR3aa: CAISESGELFF
abundance: .; v_gene: TRBV7-2; j_gene: TRBJ1-1; d_gene: .; CDR3nt: TGTGCCAGCAGCTCACAGGGAAACACTGAAGCTTTCTTT; CDR3aa: CASSSQGNTEAFF
abundance: .; v_gene: TRBV7-2; j_gene: TRBJ1-2; d_gene: .; CDR3nt: TGTGCCAGCAGCTTAGTACACCGGGCAAGCGATGGCTACACCTTC; CDR3aa: CASSLVHRASDGYTF
abundance: .; v_gene: TRBV11-2; j_gene: TRBJ2-7; d_gene: TRBD2; CDR3nt: TGTGCCAGCAGCCAACTAGCGGGGGTCTCCTACGAGCAGTACTTC; CDR3aa: CASSQLAGVSYEQYF
abundance: few; v_gene: TRBV6-5; j_gene: TRBJ2-3; d_gene: .; CDR3nt: TGTGCCAGCAGTTCACGCAACAGGGCCACAGATACGCAGTATTTT; CDR3aa: CASSSRNRATDTQYF
abundance: few; v_gene: TRBV11-2; j_gene: TRBJ2-1; d_gene: TRBD2; CDR3nt: TGTGCCAGCAGCTTATTGGGTAGCGGGGGTGCACATGAGCAGTTCTTC; CDR3aa: CASSLLGSGGAHEQFF
abundance: .; v_gene: TRBV14; j_gene: TRBJ2-7; d_gene: .; CDR3nt: TGTGCCAGCAGCCAAGAGGCCTACTACGAGCAGTACTTC; CDR3aa: CASSQEAYYEQYF
abundance: .; v_gene: TRBV7-2; j_gene: TRBJ1-5; d_gene: .; CDR3nt: TGTGCCAGCAGCTGGAGAGGTAGCAATCAGCCCCAGCATTTT; CDR3aa: CASSWRGSNQPQHF
abundance: few; v_gene: TRBV21-1; j_gene: TRBJ1-5; d_gene: .; CDR3nt: TGTGCCAGCAGCCCCCCCAGTACGGGACAGCTAAATCAGCCCCAGCATTTT; CDR3aa: CASSPPSTGQLNQPQHF
abundance: .; v_gene: TRBV29-1; j_gene: TRBJ2-3; d_gene: .; CDR3nt: TGCAGCGTTGAAAAGGCGGGGGCGACAGATACGCAGTATTTT; CDR3aa: CSVEKAGATDTQYF
abundance: .; v_gene: TRBV30; j_gene: TRBJ2-2; d_gene: .; CDR3nt: TGTGCCTGGAGTCTTGGGGTTGGCGGGGAGCTGTTTTTT; CDR3aa: CAWSLGVGGELFF
abundance: .; v_gene: TRBV4-3; j_gene: TRBJ2-6; d_gene: .; CDR3nt: TGCGCCAGCAGCCAAGTTACCCTTGCCAACGTCCTGACTTTC; CDR3aa: CASSQVTLANVLTF
abundance: .; v_gene: TRBV25-1; j_gene: TRBJ1-2; d_gene: .; CDR3nt: TGTGCCAGCAAACCCGAGACAGGCTATGGCTACACCTTC; CDR3aa: CASKPETGYGYTF
abundance: once; v_gene: TRBV7-2; j_gene: TRBJ1-2; d_gene: TRBD1; CDR3nt: TGTGCCAGCAGCATAAGGACAGGGGGCGGGAACTATGGCTACACCTTC; CDR3aa: CASSIRTGGGNYGYTF
abundance: .; v_gene: TRBV13; j_gene: TRBJ2-7; d_gene: TRBD2; CDR3nt: TGTGCCAGCAGCCACGGACTAGCGGGGGGTGGCGAGCAGTACTTC; CDR3aa: CASSHGLAGGGEQYF
abundance: few; v_gene: TRBV6-5; j_gene: TRBJ1-5; d_gene: .; CDR3nt: TGTGCCAGCAGTTACCTCCGGGACCGAAATCAGCCCCAGCATTTT; CDR3aa: CASSYLRDRNQPQHF
abundance: .; v_gene: TRBV2; j_gene: TRBJ2-3; d_gene: .; CDR3nt: TGTGCCAGCACGTCCACAGATACGCAGTATTTT; CDR3aa: CASTSTDTQYF
abundance: .; v_gene: TRBV29-1; j_gene: TRBJ2-7; d_gene: TRBD1; CDR3nt: TGCAGCTACTGGGACAGGGGGCCTGATGAGCAGTACTTC; CDR3aa: CSYWDRGPDEQYF
abundance: .; v_gene: TRBV5-1; j_gene: TRBJ2-2; d_gene: .; CDR3nt: TGCGCCAGCCTCACAGGATATCCTAACACCGGGGAGCTGTTTTTT; CDR3aa: CASLTGYPNTGELFF
abundance: .; v_gene: TRBV29-1; j_gene: TRBJ2-3; d_gene: .; CDR3nt: TGCAGCGCTACAGCGTCTGGCGCAGATACGCAGTATTTT; CDR3aa: CSATASGADTQYF
abundance: .; v_gene: TRBV27; j_gene: TRBJ1-2; d_gene: .; CDR3nt: TGTGCCAGCAGTTCCCCCGGACTGCGTAACTATGGCTACACCTTC; CDR3aa: CASSSPGLRNYGYTF
abundance: .; v_gene: TRBV6-5; j_gene: TRBJ2-5; d_gene: TRBD1; CDR3nt: TGTGCCAGCAGCCAGAATCAGGGGGCCGGAGAGACCCAGTACTTC; CDR3aa: CASSQNQGAGETQYF
abundance: few; v_gene: TRBV4-3; j_gene: TRBJ1-4; d_gene: .; CDR3nt: TGCGCCAGCAGCCAAGTTGGAGGGAAGTTGGAAAAACTGTTTTTT; CDR3aa: CASSQVGGKLEKLFF
abundance: .; v_gene: TRBV30; j_gene: TRBJ1-1; d_gene: .; CDR3nt: TGTGCCTGGATTAGGTTCGGAAGGGATAACACTGAAGCTTTCTTT; CDR3aa: CAWIRFGRDNTEAFF
abundance: .; v_gene: TRBV5-6; j_gene: TRBJ1-1; d_gene: .; CDR3nt: TGTGCCAGCAGCCCCCCCAGGGGTGAAGCTTTCTTT; CDR3aa: CASSPPRGEAFF
abundance: once; v_gene: TRBV7-2; j_gene: TRBJ1-4; d_gene: .; CDR3nt: TGTGCCAGCAGCTTAGGGGGCAGGGCCATTAATGAAAAACTGTTTTTT; CDR3aa: CASSLGGRAINEKLFF
abundance: .; v_gene: TRBV5-1; j_gene: TRBJ1-5; d_gene: .; CDR3nt: TGCGCCAGCAGCTTTTCGGGTTATCAGCCCCAGCATTTT; CDR3aa: CASSFSGYQPQHF
abundance: .; v_gene: TRBV4-3; j_gene: TRBJ2-3; d_gene: TRBD2; CDR3nt: TGCGCCAGCAGCCAAGATAAAAGCGGGGGGGCGGTCGAGTATTTT; CDR3aa: CASSQDKSGGAVEYF
abundance: .; v_gene: TRBV4-1; j_gene: TRBJ1-5; d_gene: .; CDR3nt: TGCGCCAGCAGCCAAATGGGCTTGTTGAATCAGCCCCAGCATTTT; CDR3aa: CASSQMGLLNQPQHF
abundance: .; v_gene: TRBV11-3; j_gene: TRBJ2-3; d_gene: .; CDR3nt: TGTGCCAGCAGCTTAGTAGGGTCCAGAGATACGCAGTATTTT; CDR3aa: CASSLVGSRDTQYF
abundance: .; v_gene: TRBV4-3; j_gene: TRBJ1-2; d_gene: .; CDR3nt: TGCGCCAGCAGCCAAGATCAGGGCCGCTACACCTTC; CDR3aa: CASSQDQGRYTF
abundance: .; v_gene: TRBV4-1; j_gene: TRBJ1-4; d_gene: .; CDR3nt: TGCGCCAGCAGCCAAGTCCGCGGTGAAAAACTGTTTTTT; CDR3aa: CASSQVRGEKLFF
abundance: .; v_gene: TRBV2; j_gene: TRBJ2-3; d_gene: .; CDR3nt: TGTGCCAGCAGTGGGCAGGGGCCGACAGATACGCAGTATTTT; CDR3aa: CASSGQGPTDTQYF
abundance: .; v_gene: TRBV10-3; j_gene: TRBJ2-7; d_gene: TRBD2; CDR3nt: TGTGCCATCAGTACCGGGGGGAACTACGAGCAGTACTTC; CDR3aa: CAISTGGNYEQYF
abundance: .; v_gene: TRBV6-1; j_gene: TRBJ2-3; d_gene: .; CDR3nt: TGTGCCAGCAGTGTGAGTCGCTCGGTTATGACAGATACGCAGTATTTT; CDR3aa: CASSVSRSVMTDTQYF
abundance: .; v_gene: TRBV2; j_gene: TRBJ1-5; d_gene: TRBD1; CDR3nt: TGTGCCAGCAGTGAAGGGGGACAGGGGGTTGAGGCCCAGCATTTT; CDR3aa: CASSEGGQGVEAQHF